A selection of T cell receptor beta chains follows, all from one sample in a study of blood T cell repertoires in COVID-19. Measured with immunoSEQ multiplex PCR; TCRdb has only the in-frame clones, and not every one. Of about 440,000 clones listed, roughly 88% are singletons. Sequencing was done on a sample of peripheral blood. Source of these receptors: a woman aged 45 to 65 with COVID-19, enrolled during active disease. Both conserved end residues are part of each CDR3. Each record gives: clone size, CDR3 length, D gene, V gene, J gene, CDR3 protein, CDR3 DNA. D genes are given only for firm matches. Only some rows state a clone size, as once, few, many or a class for expanded clones.

NA	16	TRBD1	TRBV2	TRBJ2-3	CASGALTGGTGDTQYF	TGTGCCAGCGGCGCCCTGACAGGGGGTACAGGAGATACGCAGTATTTT
NA	16	TRBD1	TRBV5-1	TRBJ2-7	CASSLTLPGQGEEQYF	TGCGCCAGCAGCTTAACCCTTCCGGGACAGGGAGAAGAGCAGTACTTC
once	15	NA	TRBV6-5	TRBJ2-1	CASSYSGVPHDEQFF	TGTGCCAGCAGTTACTCAGGAGTCCCCCACGATGAGCAGTTCTTC
NA	15	NA	TRBV5-1	TRBJ2-2	CASSLSGIEGGELFF	TGCGCCAGCAGCTTGTCGGGGATTGAGGGCGGGGAGCTGTTTTTT
NA	13	TRBD1	TRBV15	TRBJ2-1	CATRPGDRYEQFF	TGTGCCACCAGACCCGGGGACAGGTATGAGCAGTTCTTC
NA	13	NA	TRBV3-1/TRBV3-2	TRBJ1-2	CASSRGAGYGYTF	TGTGCCAGCTCACGGGGGGCGGGCTATGGCTACACCTTC
NA	15	NA	TRBV5-1	TRBJ2-4	CASSLSGIGKNIQYF	TGCGCCAGCAGCTTATCAGGTATTGGCAAAAACATTCAGTACTTC
NA	13	TRBD1	TRBV29-1	TRBJ1-2	CSVVGDRPYGYTF	TGCAGCGTTGTTGGGGACAGGCCCTATGGCTACACCTTC
NA	15	TRBD1	TRBV3-1/TRBV3-2	TRBJ1-2	CASSHDPGQGFGYTF	TGTGCCAGCAGTCACGATCCGGGACAGGGCTTTGGCTACACCTTC
NA	15	TRBD1	TRBV18	TRBJ1-6	CASSPGTGVNSPLHF	TGTGCCAGCTCACCAGGGACAGGGGTAAATTCACCCCTCCACTTT
NA	14	NA	TRBV18	TRBJ2-3	CASSPAGNTDTQYF	TGTGCCAGCTCACCAGCGGGGAATACAGATACGCAGTATTTT
NA	17	NA	TRBV18	TRBJ1-6	CASSPRPLTATNSPLHF	TGTGCCAGCTCACCACGCCCACTGACAGCTACCAATTCACCCCTCCACTTT
NA	15	TRBD2	TRBV27	TRBJ2-1	CASSLKAGGRNEQFF	TGTGCCAGCAGTTTAAAAGCGGGGGGCCGGAATGAGCAGTTCTTC
NA	14	NA	TRBV11-2	TRBJ1-1	CASSPNGGNTEAFF	TGTGCCAGCAGCCCTAACGGGGGGAACACTGAAGCTTTCTTT
NA	18	TRBD1	TRBV9	TRBJ1-4	CASSKRDSARVINEELFF	TGTGCCAGCAGCAAACGGGACAGCGCGAGAGTCATTAATGAAGAACTGTTTTTT
NA	15	TRBD2	TRBV7-3	TRBJ2-3	CASSVSGGAGDTQYF	TGTGCCAGCAGCGTTAGCGGGGGGGCCGGAGATACGCAGTATTTT
NA	15	TRBD2	TRBV6-5	TRBJ2-7	CASGIGLAGNDEQYF	TGTGCCAGCGGGATCGGACTAGCGGGGAACGACGAGCAGTACTTC
NA	11	NA	TRBV24-1	TRBJ1-2	CATSDPVGYTF	TGTGCCACCAGTGATCCTGTTGGCTACACCTTC
NA	18	TRBD2	TRBV18	TRBJ2-6	CASSLLAGGDSGANVLTF	TGTGCCAGCTCACTCCTAGCGGGGGGCGACTCTGGGGCCAACGTCCTGACTTTC
NA	15	TRBD1	TRBV5-6	TRBJ2-5	CASSLADRGRPTQYF	TGTGCCAGCAGCTTGGCGGACAGGGGCCGGCCTACCCAGTACTTC
NA	13	NA	TRBV30	TRBJ1-1	CAWSVQQEGEAFF	TGTGCCTGGAGTGTACAGCAGGAGGGAGAAGCTTTCTTT
NA	12	NA	TRBV10-1	TRBJ1-1	CASSGQNTEAFF	TGCGCCAGCAGTGGGCAGAACACTGAAGCTTTCTTT
NA	13	NA	TRBV14	TRBJ1-2	CASSQGAVYGYTF	TGTGCCAGCAGCCAAGGGGCCGTCTATGGCTACACCTTC
NA	13	NA	TRBV4-1	TRBJ1-2	CASSLASGSGYTF	TGCGCCAGCAGTCTAGCCTCGGGAAGTGGCTACACCTTC
NA	12	NA	TRBV28	TRBJ1-4	CASSHRVEKLFF	TGTGCCAGCAGTCACAGGGTTGAAAAACTGTTTTTT
NA	13	NA	TRBV2	TRBJ2-1	CASSETGRGEQFF	TGTGCCAGCAGCGAAACAGGGCGTGGGGAGCAGTTCTTC
NA	14	TRBD2	TRBV10-1	TRBJ2-7	CASSTGTSEYEQYF	TGCGCCAGCAGTACCGGGACTAGCGAATACGAGCAGTACTTC
NA	13	NA	TRBV28	TRBJ2-7	CASSLPRGYEQYF	TGTGCCAGCAGTTTGCCCAGGGGCTACGAGCAGTACTTC
NA	13	NA	TRBV9	TRBJ1-1	CASSVTGADEAFF	TGTGCCAGCAGCGTAACGGGAGCGGACGAAGCTTTCTTT
NA	15	TRBD1	TRBV5-1	TRBJ1-3	CASSDPGGTGDTIYF	TGCGCCAGCAGCGACCCTGGAGGGACAGGAGACACCATATATTTT
NA	13	NA	TRBV12-3/TRBV12-4	TRBJ1-6	CASRPQEASPLHF	TGTGCCAGCCGGCCTCAGGAGGCTTCACCCCTCCACTTT
NA	16	TRBD2	TRBV19	TRBJ2-3	CASSITSGDVTDTQYF	TGTGCCAGTAGTATAACTAGCGGGGATGTGACAGATACGCAGTATTTT
NA	14	NA	TRBV30	TRBJ2-7	CAWRQRVFGNEQYF	TGTGCCTGGAGGCAAAGGGTCTTCGGGAACGAGCAGTACTTC
NA	14	TRBD1	TRBV6-2/TRBV6-3	TRBJ1-4	CASSLSGTAEKLFF	TGTGCCAGCAGTCTCTCCGGGACAGCTGAAAAACTGTTTTTT
few	16	TRBD1	TRBV20-1	TRBJ2-1	CSASGQGVPYYNEQFF	TGCAGTGCTAGTGGGCAGGGGGTCCCCTATTACAATGAGCAGTTCTTC
NA	16	TRBD1	TRBV7-8	TRBJ2-7	CASSEREGQGVYEQYF	TGTGCCAGCAGCGAAAGAGAGGGACAGGGGGTATACGAGCAGTACTTC
NA	15	NA	TRBV30	TRBJ2-1	CAWSFGGGQPNEQFF	TGTGCCTGGAGTTTTGGGGGGGGCCAGCCAAATGAGCAGTTCTTC
NA	12	NA	TRBV10-2	TRBJ1-2	CASSDTNYGYTF	TGCGCCAGCAGCGACACCAACTATGGCTACACCTTC
NA	14	NA	TRBV5-1	TRBJ1-2	CASSLALGVGGYTF	TGCGCCAGCAGCTTGGCTTTAGGGGTCGGCGGCTACACCTTC
once	14	NA	TRBV14	TRBJ1-4	CASSQDRLDEKLFF	TGTGCCAGCAGCCAAGACAGGTTGGATGAAAAACTGTTTTTT
NA	17	TRBD1	TRBV4-1	TRBJ1-1	CASSQDALQGANTEAFF	TGCGCCAGCAGCCAAGATGCCCTCCAGGGGGCCAACACTGAAGCTTTCTTT
NA	12	NA	TRBV5-5	TRBJ1-2	CASGGALYGYTF	TGTGCCAGCGGAGGTGCTCTCTATGGCTACACCTTC
NA	14	NA	TRBV3-1/TRBV3-2	TRBJ1-5	CASSRPGDNQPQHF	TGTGCCAGCAGCCGGCCGGGGGACAATCAGCCCCAGCATTTT
few	14	TRBD1	TRBV27	TRBJ1-2	CASRGASGGYGYTF	TGTGCCAGCAGAGGCGCGTCAGGGGGATATGGCTACACCTTC
once	18	NA	TRBV28	TRBJ2-6	CASSPRRRGETGANVLTF	TGTGCCAGCAGTCCCCGTCGCAGGGGGGAAACTGGGGCCAACGTCCTGACTTTC
NA	16	TRBD1	TRBV2	TRBJ2-3	CASRGTAKTYTDTQYF	TGTGCCAGCAGGGGGACAGCCAAAACGTACACAGATACGCAGTATTTT
NA	13	NA	TRBV7-9	TRBJ1-6	CASSFEGNSPLHF	TGTGCCAGCAGCTTTGAGGGTAATTCACCCCTCCACTTT
NA	16	NA	TRBV5-1	TRBJ1-5	CASKIRDLLGNQPQHF	TGCGCCAGCAAGATCAGGGACTTGCTCGGCAATCAGCCCCAGCATTTT
once	14	NA	TRBV3-1/TRBV3-2	TRBJ1-2	CASSQDRGSYGYTF	TGTGCCAGCAGCCAAGATAGAGGCAGCTATGGCTACACCTTC
NA	14	NA	TRBV30	TRBJ1-4	CACATGGLNEKLFF	TGTGCCTGTGCTACCGGGGGGCTGAACGAAAAACTGTTTTTT
NA	14	NA	TRBV11-1	TRBJ1-6	CASSLERTSTPLHF	TGTGCCAGCAGCTTAGAGAGGACTTCGACACCCCTCCACTTT
NA	16	TRBD2	TRBV5-3	TRBJ2-1	CARSMPGLAESGEQFF	TGTGCCAGAAGCATGCCCGGACTAGCGGAGAGTGGTGAGCAGTTCTTC
NA	16	TRBD1	TRBV13	TRBJ1-1	CASSFGQGEGGTEAFF	TGTGCCAGCAGCTTCGGACAGGGGGAAGGAGGCACTGAAGCTTTCTTT
NA	14	TRBD1	TRBV5-1	TRBJ2-3	CASGTGGTTYTQYF	TGCGCCAGCGGTACAGGGGGGACCACATACACGCAGTATTTT
once	15	NA	TRBV3-1/TRBV3-2	TRBJ2-1	CASSQAPGGFNEQFF	TGTGCCAGCAGCCAAGCCCCGGGGGGCTTCAATGAGCAGTTCTTC
once	14	NA	TRBV2	TRBJ1-1	CASSGIGRDTEAFF	TGTGCCAGCAGTGGGATAGGTCGGGACACTGAAGCTTTCTTT
NA	14	TRBD1	TRBV7-9	TRBJ2-7	CASSLRQGVDEQYF	TGTGCCAGCAGCTTAAGACAGGGGGTCGACGAGCAGTACTTC
NA	17	NA	TRBV28	TRBJ1-3	CASRVGGTVFSGNTIYF	TGTGCCAGCAGGGTGGGAGGGACGGTGTTCTCTGGAAACACCATATATTTT
NA	12	TRBD1	TRBV12-3/TRBV12-4	TRBJ1-1	CASRGDRTEAFF	TGTGCCAGCAGGGGGGACAGGACTGAAGCTTTCTTT
few	14	NA	TRBV19	TRBJ1-6	CASTPARVNSPLHF	TGTGCCAGTACCCCCGCCAGGGTTAATTCACCCCTCCACTTT